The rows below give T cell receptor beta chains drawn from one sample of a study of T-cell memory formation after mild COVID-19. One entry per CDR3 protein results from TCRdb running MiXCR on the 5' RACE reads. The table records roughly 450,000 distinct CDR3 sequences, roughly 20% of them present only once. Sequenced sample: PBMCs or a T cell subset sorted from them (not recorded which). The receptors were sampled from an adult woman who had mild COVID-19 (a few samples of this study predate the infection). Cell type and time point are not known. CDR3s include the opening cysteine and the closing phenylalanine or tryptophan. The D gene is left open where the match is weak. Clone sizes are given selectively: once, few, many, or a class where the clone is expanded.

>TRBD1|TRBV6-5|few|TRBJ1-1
TGTGCCAGCAGTGCCAGACAGGGGGACGCTGAAGCTTTCTTT
CASSARQGDAEAFF
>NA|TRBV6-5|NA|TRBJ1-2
TGTGCCAGCAGTCGGACGAATTCTTATGGCTACACCTTC
CASSRTNSYGYTF
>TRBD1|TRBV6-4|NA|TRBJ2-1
TGTGCCAGCAGTGACCGGGGACAGGAGCAGTTCTTC
CASSDRGQEQFF
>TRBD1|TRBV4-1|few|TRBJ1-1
TGCGCCAGCAGCCACCTGACAGGGGGGCACACTGAAGCTTTCTTT
CASSHLTGGHTEAFF
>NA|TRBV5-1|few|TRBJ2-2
TGCGCCAGCAGCTTTAGCGGCGACACCGGGGAGCTGTTTTTT
CASSFSGDTGELFF
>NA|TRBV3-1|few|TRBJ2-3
TGTGCCAGCAGCCAAGAGCTAATCACAGATACGCAGTATTTT
CASSQELITDTQYF
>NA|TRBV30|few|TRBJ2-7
TGTGCCTGGAGTGTACGGTATCTCAACTCCTACGAGCAGTACTTC
CAWSVRYLNSYEQYF
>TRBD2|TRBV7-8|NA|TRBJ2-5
TGTGCCAGTAGACAGCGGGGGGGCAGGGAGACCCAGTACTTC
CASRQRGGRETQYF
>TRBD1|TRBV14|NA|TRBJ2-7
TGTGCCAGCAGCCAACGCTTCGGGACAGGCGAGCAGTACTTC
CASSQRFGTGEQYF
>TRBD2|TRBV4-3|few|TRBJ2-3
TGCGCCAGCAGCCTAGGACTAGCGGAGGCGATAGATACGCAGTATTTT
CASSLGLAEAIDTQYF
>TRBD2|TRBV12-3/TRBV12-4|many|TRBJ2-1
TGTGCCAGCAGTTCCTCCTTCCCGGGACTAGCCTACTTC
CASSSSFPGLAYF
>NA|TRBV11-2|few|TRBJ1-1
TGTGCCAGCAGCTTAGGGTTCGGTGGAGGAACTGAAGCTTTCTTT
CASSLGFGGGTEAFF
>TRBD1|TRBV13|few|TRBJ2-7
TGTGCCAGCAGCCCGCGCGGACAGGGAAACGAGCAGTACTTC
CASSPRGQGNEQYF
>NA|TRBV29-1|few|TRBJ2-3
TGCAGCGTCCGACCCAGGGGAGATACGCAGTATTTT
CSVRPRGDTQYF
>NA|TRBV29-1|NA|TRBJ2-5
TGCAGCGTTGACAGTAGCGGCCAAGAGACCCAGTACTTC
CSVDSSGQETQYF
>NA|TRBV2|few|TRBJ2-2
TGTGCCAGAACCTCGGGGGCGGAAACCGGGGAGCTGTTTTTT
CARTSGAETGELFF
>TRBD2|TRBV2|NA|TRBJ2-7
TGTGCCAGCAGTCCTGGAGCGGGGGGGCTATACGAGCAGTACTTC
CASSPGAGGLYEQYF
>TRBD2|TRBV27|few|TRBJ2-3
TGTGCCAGCAGTTTCGGCCGGGGGGATAGCACAGATACGCAGTATTTT
CASSFGRGDSTDTQYF
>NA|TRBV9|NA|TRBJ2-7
TGTGCCAGCAGCCCGAGAGGTTGGCAGGGCGACGAGCAGTACTTC
CASSPRGWQGDEQYF
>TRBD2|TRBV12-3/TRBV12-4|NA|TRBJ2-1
TGTGCCAGCACTAGAGCGGGAACTTCCTACAATGAGCAGTTCTTC
CASTRAGTSYNEQFF
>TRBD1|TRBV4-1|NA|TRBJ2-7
TGCGCCAGCAGCCAGGCCCAGGGGGCGGTTTACTACGAGCAGTACTTC
CASSQAQGAVYYEQYF
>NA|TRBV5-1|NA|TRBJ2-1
TGCGCCAGCAGTATAACAGGGCGAGGCAATGAGCAGTTCTTC
CASSITGRGNEQFF
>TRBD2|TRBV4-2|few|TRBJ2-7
TGTGCCAGCAGCCAGGAAAGCGGGAGTGAGTACGAGCAGTACTTC
CASSQESGSEYEQYF
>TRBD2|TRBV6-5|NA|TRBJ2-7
TGTGCCAGCAGTTCTCTCGGGACTAGCTACGAGCAGTACTTC
CASSSLGTSYEQYF
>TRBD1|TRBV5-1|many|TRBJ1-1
TGCGCCAGCAGCTTGATACAGGGGGCGAACACTGAAGCTTTCTTT
CASSLIQGANTEAFF
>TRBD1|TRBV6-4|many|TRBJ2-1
TGTGCCAGCAGTGTGGGGACAGATAACAATGAGCAGTTCTTC
CASSVGTDNNEQFF
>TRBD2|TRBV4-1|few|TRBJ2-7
TGCGCCAGCAGCCAAGATCGTCTAGCGGGGGGCAAAGGATCGTGGGAGCAGTACTTC
CASSQDRLAGGKGSWEQYF
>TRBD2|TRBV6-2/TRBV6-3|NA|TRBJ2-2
TGTGCCAGTACACTAGCGGGAGAACCCACCGGGGAGCTGTTTTTT
CASTLAGEPTGELFF
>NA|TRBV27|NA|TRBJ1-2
TGTGCCAGCAGGACGGGTGTCGGCTATGGCTACACCTTC
CASRTGVGYGYTF
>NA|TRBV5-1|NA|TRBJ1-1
TGCGCCAGCAGCTTGGTTGCGGGTTACACTGAAGCTTTCTTT
CASSLVAGYTEAFF
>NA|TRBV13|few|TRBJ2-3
TGTGCCGGAAGCTCCCGACAAGAGAAGAAAAGCACAGATACGCAGTATTTT
CAGSSRQEKKSTDTQYF
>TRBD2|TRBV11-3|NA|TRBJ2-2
TGTGCCAGCAGCTTAGCTACTAGCGCCGGGGAGCTGTTTTTT
CASSLATSAGELFF
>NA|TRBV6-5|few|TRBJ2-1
TGTGCCAGCAGTTACTCGGCTCGATCCTACAATGAGCAGTTCTTC
CASSYSARSYNEQFF
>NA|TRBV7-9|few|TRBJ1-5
TGTGCCAGCAGCTTAAAGGGCGGAGGGCAGCCCCAGCATTTT
CASSLKGGGQPQHF
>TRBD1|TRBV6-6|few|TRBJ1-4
TGTGCCAGCATCCGGGACAGGGCCGCCGGTGAAAAACTGTTTTTT
CASIRDRAAGEKLFF
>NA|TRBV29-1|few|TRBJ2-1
TGCAGCGTTGTACTGTCCAGCGCCTACTACAATGAGCAGTTCTTC
CSVVLSSAYYNEQFF
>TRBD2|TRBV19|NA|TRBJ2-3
TGTGCCAGTTTACCCGGGACTAGCGGGGGGGGCCCGCAGTATTTT
CASLPGTSGGGPQYF
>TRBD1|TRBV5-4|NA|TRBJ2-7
TGTGCCAGCAAGGACAGGTCCAGACCCTACGAGCAGTACTTC
CASKDRSRPYEQYF
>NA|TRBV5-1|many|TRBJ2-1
TGCGCCAGCAGCTTAGTCCAGCGGGTCTCCTACAATGAGCAGTTCTTC
CASSLVQRVSYNEQFF
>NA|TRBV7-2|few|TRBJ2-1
TGTGCCAGCACCTTGGGGATAGAGTTCAGGGTCTACAATGAGCAGTTCTTC
CASTLGIEFRVYNEQFF
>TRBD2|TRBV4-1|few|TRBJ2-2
TGCGCCAGCAGCCAAGACCCGGGACTAGCGGGGGGCACCGGGGAGCTGTTTTTT
CASSQDPGLAGGTGELFF
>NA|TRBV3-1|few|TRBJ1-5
TGTGCCAGCAGCTTTCGGGCAGGGGCAAATCAGCCCCAGCATTTT
CASSFRAGANQPQHF
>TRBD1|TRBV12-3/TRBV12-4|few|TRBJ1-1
TGTGCCAGCAGTAGACAGGGCCTCACTGAAGCTTTCTTT
CASSRQGLTEAFF
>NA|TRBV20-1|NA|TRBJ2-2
TGCAGTGCCCCTTCCGAGACGGTGAACACCGGGGAGCTGTTTTTT
CSAPSETVNTGELFF
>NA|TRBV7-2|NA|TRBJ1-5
TGTGCCAGCAGCCCTCGCAGTCAGCCCCAGCATTTT
CASSPRSQPQHF
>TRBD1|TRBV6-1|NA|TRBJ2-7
TGTGCCAGCAGTTTACGAGACAGGGGGCTTAAAGAGCAGTACTTC
CASSLRDRGLKEQYF
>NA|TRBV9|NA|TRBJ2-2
TGTGCCAGCAGCGTAGATTGGGGAAGCGGTCCGAACACCGGGGAGCTGTTTTTT
CASSVDWGSGPNTGELFF
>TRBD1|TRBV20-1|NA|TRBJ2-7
TGCAGTGCTCGCAAAACAGGGGCCGGACCCGTCTACGAGCAGTACTTC
CSARKTGAGPVYEQYF
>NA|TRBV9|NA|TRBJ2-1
TGTGCCAGCAGCCTCTACACCAGCTCCTACAATGAGCAGTTCTTC
CASSLYTSSYNEQFF
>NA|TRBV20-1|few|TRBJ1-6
TGCAGTGCTAGAGAGCGTCCATATAATTCACCCCTCCACTTT
CSARERPYNSPLHF
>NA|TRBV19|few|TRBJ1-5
TGTGCCAGTAGTAAGGAGGGCTTACAGCCCCAGCATTTT
CASSKEGLQPQHF
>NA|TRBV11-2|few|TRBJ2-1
TGTGCCAGCAGCACCCCGGGACCGCGGACCGATGAGCAGTTCTTC
CASSTPGPRTDEQFF
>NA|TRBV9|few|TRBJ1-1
TGTGCCAGCAACTCTCTGAACACTGAAGCTTTCTTT
CASNSLNTEAFF